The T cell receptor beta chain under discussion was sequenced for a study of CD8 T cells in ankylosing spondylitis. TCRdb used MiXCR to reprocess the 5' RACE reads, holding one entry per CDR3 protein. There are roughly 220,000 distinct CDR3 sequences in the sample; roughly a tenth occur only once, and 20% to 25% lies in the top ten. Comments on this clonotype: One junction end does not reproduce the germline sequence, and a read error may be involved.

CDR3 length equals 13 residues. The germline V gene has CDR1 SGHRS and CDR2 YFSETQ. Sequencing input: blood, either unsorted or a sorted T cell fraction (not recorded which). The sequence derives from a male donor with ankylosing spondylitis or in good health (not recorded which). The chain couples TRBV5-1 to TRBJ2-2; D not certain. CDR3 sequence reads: CPSSLRYTGELFF. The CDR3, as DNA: TGCCCCAGCAGCTTAAGGTACACCGGGGAGCTGTTTTTT.